Shown below are 5 T cell receptor beta chains from a single sample sequenced in a study of technical replicates of blood from a handful of donors. Generated by immunoSEQ multiplex PCR, the TCRdb table keeps only in-frame clones and is missing some. Altogether tens of thousands of clones are present, around 94% being singletons, with the ten largest covering more than 0.2%. The sequencing sample was made of T cells isolated from PBMCs. The receptors were gathered from a human donor in good health.

V is TRBV11-2 and J is TRBJ2-1, with 10 bases matching TRBD1. CDR3 length: 16 amino acids. J gave up 4 bases and V 5 bases, and 8 bases lay outside the gene matches. Germline V gene sequence: CDR1 SGHAT, CDR2 FQNNGV. The CDR3 nucleotides read TGTGCCAGCAGCCCCGGGACAGGGGACGATTACAATGAGCAGTTCTTC. Residues: CASSPGTGDDYNEQFF.

This rearrangement joins TRBV7-8 to TRBJ2-3; possibly TRBD2 for D (5 bases). Germline CDR1 is SGHVS and CDR2 is FQNEAQ. Trimming pared 4 bases from V and 4 bases from J, leaving 18 bases between. CDR3 size: 16 residues. The CDR3 DNA reads as TGTGCCAGCAGCTCCGCCCCGGTTGGAGGCCCAGATACGCAGTATTTT. Its protein product is CASSSAPVGGPDTQYF.

V gene TRBV30 combines with J gene TRBJ1-5, with D hard to call. From germline, CDR1 is GTSNPN and CDR2 SVGIG (reference sequence). Trimming shortened V by 3 bases and J by 4 bases, and 7 bases separated the two germline ends. The CDR3 sequence is 12 residues long. The CDR3 is CAWSELNQPQHF. The CDR3 DNA follows: TGTGCCTGGAGCGAACTAAATCAGCCCCAGCATTTT.

DNA for the CDR3: TGTGCCAGCAGTCCCGGGACAGGGGGCGTAACTGAAGCTTTCTTT. This codes for CASSPGTGGVTEAFF. The chain recombines TRBV9 with TRBJ1-1; 12 bases map to TRBD1. The CDR3 is 15 residues long. V was clipped by 5 bases and J by 5 bases; unmatched bases: 7. Germline assignment: CDR1 SGDLS and CDR2 YYNGEE.

The rearrangement uses TRBV27 and TRBJ2-6; tentative D call: TRBD1 (5 bases). Trimming shortened V by 1 base and J by 2 bases, and 21 bases separated the two germline ends. There are 20 residues in the CDR3. Germline values: CDR1 MNHEY, CDR2 SMNVEV (reference sequence). CDR3 nucleotide sequence: TGTGCCAGCAGTTTATTGTCACAGGTCCCGGGTCTCGCTGGGGCCAACGTCCTGACTTTC. Residues: CASSLLSQVPGLAGANVLTF.